The rows below give T cell receptor beta chains drawn from one sample of a study of blood T cell repertoires in COVID-19. Clones were sequenced by immunoSEQ multiplex PCR, and TCRdb holds only the in-frame ones, with some missing. The data hold some 390,000 clones, with 85% to 90% observed a single time. The source material was PBMCs or T cells enriched from blood (not recorded which). All receptors come from a woman aged 25 to 39 who had recovered from COVID-19. Each CDR3 is given without its conserved first and last residue. Each record gives: CDR3 protein, J gene, V gene.

AISDPGFYSYNEQF,TRBJ2-1,TRBV10-3
AISDVDPGQPQH,TRBJ1-5,TRBV10-3
ASSSRAYNEQF,TRBJ2-1,TRBV5-1
ASSRDRALGYT,TRBJ1-2,TRBV7-2
ASSYNRGDQPQH,TRBJ1-5,TRBV6-2/TRBV6-3
ASSPRVGTLNQPQH,TRBJ1-5,TRBV27
ASSEFRVAQTNNEQF,TRBJ2-1,TRBV2
ASSEGLHVYEQY,TRBJ2-7,TRBV13
ASSFNDRDNEQF,TRBJ2-1,TRBV5-1
ASTPSTGAVYEQY,TRBJ2-7,TRBV19
ASSFIWDRQRVYSNQPQH,TRBJ1-5,TRBV28
SVDTGGGYGYT,TRBJ1-2,TRBV29-1
ASSVLSGTGSHGYT,TRBJ1-2,TRBV7-6
ASSQDLGRLVETQY,TRBJ2-5,TRBV4-1